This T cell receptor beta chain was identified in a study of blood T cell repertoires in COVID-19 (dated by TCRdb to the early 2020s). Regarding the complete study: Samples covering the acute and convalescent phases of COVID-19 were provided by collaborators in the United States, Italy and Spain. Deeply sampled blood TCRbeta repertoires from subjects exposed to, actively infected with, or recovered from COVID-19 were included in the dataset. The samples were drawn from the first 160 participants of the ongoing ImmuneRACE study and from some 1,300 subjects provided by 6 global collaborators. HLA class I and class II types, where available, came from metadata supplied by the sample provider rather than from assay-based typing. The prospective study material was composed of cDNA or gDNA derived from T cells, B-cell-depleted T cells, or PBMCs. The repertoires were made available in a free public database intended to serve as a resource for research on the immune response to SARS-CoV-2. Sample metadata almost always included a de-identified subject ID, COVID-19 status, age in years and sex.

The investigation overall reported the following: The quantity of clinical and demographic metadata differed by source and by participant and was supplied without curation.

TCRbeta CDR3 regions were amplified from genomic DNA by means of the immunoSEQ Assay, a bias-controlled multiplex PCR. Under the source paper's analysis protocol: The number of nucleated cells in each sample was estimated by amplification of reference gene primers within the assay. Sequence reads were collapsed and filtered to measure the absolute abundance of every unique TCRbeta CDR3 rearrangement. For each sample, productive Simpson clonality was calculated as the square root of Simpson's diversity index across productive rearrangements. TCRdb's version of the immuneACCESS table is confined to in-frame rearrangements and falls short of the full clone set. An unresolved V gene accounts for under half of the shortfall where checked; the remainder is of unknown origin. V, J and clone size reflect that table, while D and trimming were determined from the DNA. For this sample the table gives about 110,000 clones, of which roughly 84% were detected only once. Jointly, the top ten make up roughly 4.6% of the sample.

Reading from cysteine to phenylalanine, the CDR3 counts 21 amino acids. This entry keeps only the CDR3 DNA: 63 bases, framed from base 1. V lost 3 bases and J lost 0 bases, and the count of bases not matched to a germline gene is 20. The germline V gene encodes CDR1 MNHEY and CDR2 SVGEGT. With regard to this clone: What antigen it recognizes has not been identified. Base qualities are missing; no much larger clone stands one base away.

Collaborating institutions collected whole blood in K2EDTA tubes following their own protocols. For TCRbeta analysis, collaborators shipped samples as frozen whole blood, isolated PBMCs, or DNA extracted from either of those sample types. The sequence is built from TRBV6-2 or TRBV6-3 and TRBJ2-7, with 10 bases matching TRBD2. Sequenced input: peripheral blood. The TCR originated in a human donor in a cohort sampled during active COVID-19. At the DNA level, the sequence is TGTGCCAGCAGTTATCGCCCGGGACTAGCGAGAGTGGGGGGAAGCTCCTACGAGCAGTACTTC. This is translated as CASSYRPGLARVGGSSYEQYF.